These 5 T cell receptor beta chains were sequenced from one sample in a study of blood T cell repertoires in COVID-19. The method was immunoSEQ multiplex PCR; TCRdb's version includes in-frame clones alone and lacks a portion of them. Here the sample spans around 71,000 clones, over 60% being singletons. The sequencing input was peripheral blood. The receptors shown here come from an elderly woman with active or convalescent COVID-19.

The gene calls are TRBV18 and TRBJ2-2; the D is unclear. CDR1 KGHSH and CDR2 LQKENI come from the germline V gene. CDR3 length equals 18 residues. V lost 2 bases, J lost 1 base, and 17 bases lay in between. CDR3 region: CASSPTLFRPGNTGELFF. The CDR3 DNA sequence: TGTGCCAGCTCACCAACATTATTCCGGCCAGGGAACACCGGGGAGCTGTTTTTT.

The V gene is TRBV7-6, the J gene TRBJ1-1; D gene ambiguous. Germline CDR1 reads SGHVS; CDR2 reads FNYEAQ. Trimming removed 1 base from V and 1 base from J, with 4 bases in between. This CDR3 has 13 residues. CDR3 bases: TGTGCCAGCAGCTTAGGGGCGAACACTGAAGCTTTCTTT. The encoded protein is CASSLGANTEAFF.

In this sample, this clone turned up once. The chain links TRBV9 to TRBJ2-7; 9 nucleotides line up with TRBD1. The CDR3 has 14 amino acids. CDR1 SGDLS and CDR2 YYNGEE come from the germline V gene. V lost 0 bases, J lost 3 bases, and 1 base stayed unmatched. Written as DNA, the CDR3 is TGTGCCAGCAGCGTAGAGACAGGGGGCTACGAGCAGTACTTC. Translation gives CASSVETGGYEQYF.

The chain uses TRBV5-6 and TRBJ1-1; weak D call: TRBD1 (5 bases). CDR1 SGHDT and CDR2 YYEEEE come from the germline V gene. Trimming took 2 bases from V and 8 from J, leaving 10 bases between them. This CDR3 spans 12 amino acids. The CDR3 nucleotides read TGTGCCAGCAGCTTTTTAGACAGAGAAGCTTTCTTT. It codes for CASSFLDREAFF.

The chain couples TRBV19 to TRBJ1-5; no clear D. This CDR3 spans 14 amino acids. Germline V gene data show CDR1 as LNHDA and CDR2 as SQIVND (reference sequence). Trimming shortened V by 5 bases and J by 2 bases, and 10 bases separated the two germline ends. The CDR3, as DNA: TGTGCCAGTAGTCTGATCGGTGGCAATCAGCCCCAGCATTTT. Translating it yields CASSLIGGNQPQHF. Combining the CDR3 with reference TRBV19 and TRBJ1-5 gives the whole variable domain DGGITQSPKYLFRKEGQNVTLSCEQNLNHDAMYWYRQDPGQGLRLIYYSQIVNDFQKGDIAEGYSVSREKKESFPLTVTSAQKNPTAFYLCASSLIGGNQPQHFGDGTRLSIL.